This T cell receptor beta chain is drawn from a study of shared clonotypes between healthy human individuals (dated by TCRdb to 2020 to 2022). Context from the whole study: The cohort comprised two women and a few men aged 18 to 49 years. Between about 0.8 and 8.9 billion PBMCs per donor were obtained by leukapheresis. Per donor, three plates each were used for CD4 naive and CD4 memory, two for CD8 naive, and one for CD8 memory. The study deeply sequenced blood TCR repertoires of several healthy adults to estimate repertoire size and the extent of clonotype sharing between individuals. To increase sequencing depth and limit assay-specific biases, TCR repertoire library preparation and sequencing were carried out by different laboratories using diverse techniques. Study-wide findings and limitations: Estimated clonotype richness was generally larger for naive than for memory subsets. Roughly 5.2% of naive CD4, 3.5% of naive CD8, about 2.4% of memory CD4, and approximately 0.39% of memory CD8 clonotypes were shared across several donors. Rarefaction of sorted-subset datasets indicated incomplete sequencing despite the large sequencing depth. Pairwise subsampling led to the expectation that sequencing depth would affect the degree of clonotype sharing among donors. Sampling was limited to blood, and TCR repertoires in tissue likely differ from TCR repertoires in blood. Compared with non-shared clonotypes, the clonotypes found in all four sorted-subset donors had higher generation probabilities. The genetic and exposure-history diversity represented was limited by the small number of donors.

Healthy HIV-negative adults with no recently reported acute infections or vaccinations were included as donors. Only Caucasian adults living in Nashville, Tennessee, USA were represented among the donors. CD4+ T cells were enriched through magnetic negative selection, after which naive cells were positively selected on CD45RA and the remaining negative fraction served as the memory subset. After blood collection by leukapheresis, PBMCs were isolated using Ficoll-Histopaque density gradient centrifugation and then cryopreserved in the vapor phase of liquid nitrogen. Analytical flow cytometry was used to check the purity and quantity of each magnetically sorted T cell population. Genomic DNA was isolated from every sorted fraction and measured by UV absorbance on a Nanodrop 2000c. A remark on this clone: Its antigen has not been determined. Per-base quality was not reported, and no clone a single base away is much larger than it.

The CDR3 measures 19 amino acids from cysteine to phenylalanine. The sequence is cut down to CDR3 DNA, 57 bases in frame from base 1. In the germline V gene (reference sequence), CDR1 corresponds to PRHDT and CDR2 to FYEKMQ. V is pruned by 8 bases and J by 1 base, leaving 20 bases of the junction without a gene match. TCR CDR3 regions were amplified from genomic DNA by multiplex PCR using the deep immunoSEQ assay. Genomic DNA extracted from each cell subset was distributed evenly over all wells of several immunoSEQ 96-well plates, and each plate served as one replicate. Each replicate PCR for sorted subsets received about 210 ng genomic DNA, equal to about 30,000 T cell genomes. Purified libraries were measured with a Qubit 3.0 fluorometer, size-checked on a Bioanalyzer 2100, and measured again with the KAPA Library Quantification kit. Every immunoSEQ 96-well plate was sequenced on a dedicated single-read 150-cycle Illumina NextSeq 550 flow cell. For the original study's pipeline: The immunoSEQ output contained only junctional sequences without quality scores, so filtering could not match that applied to full-length reads. To assign V/J genes and CDR3, sequences were annotated against IMGT germline references using PyIR, a Python wrapper for IgBLAST v1.9. Any read was removed if the V/J assignment was weak (E-value above 1e-6), the CDR3 was missing, or the read contained stop codons, out-of-frame junctions, or ambiguous translated residues. V3J clonotypes were defined by identical inferred V gene, J gene, and CDR3 amino acid sequence. The percentage overlap between two repertoires was calculated by dividing the number of shared unique clonotypes by the size of the smaller repertoire. Richness of each repertoire was evaluated using RTK rarefaction, the Chao1 estimator, and Recon v2.1 estimates of unobserved clonotypes. OLGA was used to compute generation probabilities for all TCRbeta clonotypes that the gDNA method yielded from a few donors. The clones in this table, taken by TCRdb from immuneACCESS, are in-frame only. Not every clone is retained; where verified, under half of the shortfall comes from an unresolved V gene, and the cause of the rest is unknown. V and J calls and clone size are given by that table; D and trimming were obtained from the DNA. The sample table holds some 980,000 clones, of which approximately 80% were seen once. The top ten hold approximately 1.5% of the sample.

Rearrangement joined TRBV13 to TRBJ1-3; 7 bases in between match TRBD1. This TCR derives from a young man in good health. Sequenced sample: memory CD4+ T cells sorted from blood. In light of the paper, this sample's cell subset or site label describes: CD45RA-negative fraction. The CDR3 protein is CASLRGQSRMMTSGNTIYF. The DNA sequence reads TGTGCCAGCTTAAGGGGGCAGTCCAGGATGATGACGTCTGGAAACACCATATATTTT.